The clone carrying this T cell receptor (beta chain) was observed a few times. From germline, CDR1 is MNHEY and CDR2 SVGAGI. The CDR3 spans 15 residues. Trimming stripped 3 bases from V and 5 bases from J, with 11 bases between. Original handling: For nucleated cells, counts were estimated from reference gene primer amplification. Clones were read by immunoSEQ multiplex PCR, and TCRdb kept only the in-frame ones, dropping some. The V and J calls and the clone size are those of that table, but D and trimming were determined from the DNA. The data show under 100,000 clones, with around 90% seen just once and around 14% held by the top ten. The data derive from a study of blood T cell repertoires in COVID-19. Study details: PBMCs, B-cell-depleted T cells, or T cells were the source of the cDNA or gDNA that made up the material.

The source is a male donor with acute or convalescent COVID-19. The chain couples TRBV6-5 to TRBJ1-6; D might be TRBD1 (5 bases). The sample taken for sequencing was peripheral blood. In DNA, the CDR3 is TGTGCCAGCAGTTATGGCCGACAGAATAATTCACCCCTCCACTTT. Its translation is CASSYGRQNNSPLHF.